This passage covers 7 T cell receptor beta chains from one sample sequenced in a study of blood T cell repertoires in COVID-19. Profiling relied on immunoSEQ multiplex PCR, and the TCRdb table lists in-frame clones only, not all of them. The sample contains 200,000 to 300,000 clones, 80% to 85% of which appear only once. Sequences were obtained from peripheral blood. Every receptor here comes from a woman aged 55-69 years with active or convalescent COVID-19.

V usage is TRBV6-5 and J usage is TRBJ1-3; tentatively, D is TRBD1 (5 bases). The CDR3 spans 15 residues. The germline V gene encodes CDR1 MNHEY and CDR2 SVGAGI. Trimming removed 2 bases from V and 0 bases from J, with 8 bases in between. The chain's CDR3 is CASSYGTFSGNTIYF. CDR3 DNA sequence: TGTGCCAGCAGTTACGGGACTTTCTCTGGAAACACCATATATTTT.

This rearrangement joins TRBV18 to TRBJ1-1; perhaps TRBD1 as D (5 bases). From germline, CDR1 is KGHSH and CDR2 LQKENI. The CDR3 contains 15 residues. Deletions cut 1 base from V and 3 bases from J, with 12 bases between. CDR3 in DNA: TGTGCCAGCTCACCACGGCAGGGAGGGGACACTGAAGCTTTCTTT. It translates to CASSPRQGGDTEAFF.

DNA of the CDR3: TGCGCCAGCAGCTTCGGCTCGACAGGGGGAATTGGAAACACCATATATTTT. It yields the protein CASSFGSTGGIGNTIYF. The V gene is TRBV5-1, the J gene TRBJ1-3; TRBD1 agrees at 9 bases. The V and J ends lost 2 bases and 3 bases, in that order; junction bases with no gene match: 9. The CDR3 spans 17 residues. The germline gives CDR1 SGHRS, CDR2 YFSETQ.

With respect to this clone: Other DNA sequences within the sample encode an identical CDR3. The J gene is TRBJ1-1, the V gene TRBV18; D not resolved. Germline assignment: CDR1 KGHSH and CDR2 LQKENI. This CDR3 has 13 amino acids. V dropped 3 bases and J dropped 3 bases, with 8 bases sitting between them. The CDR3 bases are TGTGCCAGCTCACCCCTAGAGGACACTGAAGCTTTCTTT. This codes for CASSPLEDTEAFF.

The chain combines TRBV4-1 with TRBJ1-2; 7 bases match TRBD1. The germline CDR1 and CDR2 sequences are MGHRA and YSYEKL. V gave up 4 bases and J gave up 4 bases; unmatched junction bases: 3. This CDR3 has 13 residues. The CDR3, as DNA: TGCGCCAGCAGCCCCGGGACAGCCTATGGCTACACCTTC. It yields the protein CASSPGTAYGYTF.

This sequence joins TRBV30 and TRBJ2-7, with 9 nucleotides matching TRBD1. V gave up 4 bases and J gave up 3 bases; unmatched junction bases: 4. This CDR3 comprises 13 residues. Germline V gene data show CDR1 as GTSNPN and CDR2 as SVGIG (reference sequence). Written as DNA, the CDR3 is TGTGCCTGGACCGGGACAGGGCACTACGAGCAGTACTTC. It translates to CAWTGTGHYEQYF.

CDR3: CAISEEGSQPQHF. CDR3 in DNA: TGTGCCATCAGTGAGGAGGGCTCGCAGCCCCAGCATTTT. V usage is TRBV10-3 and J usage is TRBJ1-5, with D unclear. The length of the CDR3 is 13 residues. Trimming removed 2 bases from V and 7 bases from J, with 9 bases in between. Germline values: CDR1 ENHRY, CDR2 SYGVKD.